The subject of this entry is one T cell receptor (beta chain). This entry is derived from a study of blood T cell repertoires in COVID-19. About the research overall: COVID-19 samples collected from the United States, Italy and Spain covered acute and convalescent phases. The analysed material was cDNA or gDNA that came from T cells, B-cell-depleted T cells, or PBMCs.

CDR1 and CDR2 (germline): SGDLS, YYNGEE. Trimming pared 0 bases from V and 0 bases from J, leaving 6 bases between. The CDR3 is 14 residues long. Per the authors' pipeline: Scientists estimated how many nucleated cells there were by amplifying reference gene primers. Method: immunoSEQ multiplex PCR; TCRdb's copy keeps in-frame clones and lacks some. The DNA gave D and trimming, while V, J and clone size come from that table. Among 140,000 or so clones listed, more than 60% were seen once. Sequenced input: peripheral blood. The chain is built from TRBV9 and TRBJ1-1; D is ambiguous. This TCR was recovered from a woman aged 60-75 years with acute or convalescent COVID-19. The CDR3 DNA sequence: TGTGCCAGCAGCGTAGGAACTATGAACACTGAAGCTTTCTTT. Its protein is CASSVGTMNTEAFF.